Sequencing of this T cell receptor beta chain was carried out in a study of liver allograft versus peripheral blood T cells. Study context: Peripheral blood of the recipients supplied T cell receptor repertoires that were compared with those in transplanted livers.

This clonotype ranks as large (0.1 to 1%). TCRdb re-called the reads through MiXCR, storing one row per CDR3 protein. The top ten clones hold about 29% of a sample with over 300 distinct CDR3 sequences, around a quarter of them seen once. The germline V gene encodes CDR1 MNHEY and CDR2 SVGEGT. Deletions cut 8 bases from V and 5 bases from J, with 9 bases between. CDR3 length equals 12 residues. The chain employs TRBV6-2 or TRBV6-3 and TRBJ2-2; TRBD2 is a possible D gene (5 bases). The source of this sequence is a human patient who had a liver transplant. The graft donor may account for some of the T cells. CDR3 sequence: CASGRGTGELFF. The CDR3 DNA reads TGTGCCAGCGGACGGGGTACCGGGGAGCTGTTTTTT.